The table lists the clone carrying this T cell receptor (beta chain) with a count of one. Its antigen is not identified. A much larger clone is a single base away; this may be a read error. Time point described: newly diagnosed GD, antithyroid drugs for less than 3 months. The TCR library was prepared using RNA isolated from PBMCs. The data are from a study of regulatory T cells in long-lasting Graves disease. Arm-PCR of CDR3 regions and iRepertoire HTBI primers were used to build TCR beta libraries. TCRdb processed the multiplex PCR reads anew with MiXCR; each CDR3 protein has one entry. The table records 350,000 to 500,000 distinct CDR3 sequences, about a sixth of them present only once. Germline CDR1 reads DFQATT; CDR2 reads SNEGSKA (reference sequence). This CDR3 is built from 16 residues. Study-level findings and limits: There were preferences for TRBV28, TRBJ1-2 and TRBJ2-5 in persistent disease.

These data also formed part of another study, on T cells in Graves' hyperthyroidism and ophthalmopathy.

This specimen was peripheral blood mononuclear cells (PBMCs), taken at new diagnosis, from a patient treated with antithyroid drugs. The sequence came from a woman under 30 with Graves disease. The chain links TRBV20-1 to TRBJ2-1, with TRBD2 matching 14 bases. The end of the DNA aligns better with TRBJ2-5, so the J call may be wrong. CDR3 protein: CGAPGTSGSQRETQYF. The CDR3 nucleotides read TGCGGTGCGCCCGGGACTAGCGGGAGTCAACGGGAGACCCAGTACTTC.